This is a list of T cell receptor beta chains from one sample in a study of T cell changes during pregnancy in multiple sclerosis. The assay was immunoSEQ multiplex PCR, and TCRdb's table has in-frame clones only and misses some. The sample lists almost 35,000 clones, about nine tenths seen once, with 3.5% to 4.5% in the top ten. The input for sequencing was peripheral blood, taken in the second trimester of pregnancy. All receptors derive from a female donor in good health, enrolled as a control in a pregnancy study. CDR3s include the opening cysteine and the closing phenylalanine or tryptophan. Fields, in order: D gene, clone size, V gene, J gene, CDR3 protein, CDR3 DNA. D genes are given only for firm matches. The listing skips clone size in some rows; elsewhere it reads once, few, many or a size class.

>TRBD2|.|TRBV27|TRBJ2-3
CASSPGRGPADTQYF
TGTGCCAGCAGTCCCGGGAGGGGACCAGCAGATACGCAGTATTTT
>.|.|TRBV7-2|TRBJ1-6
CASSPGTEGTDYNSPLHF
TGTGCCAGCAGCCCCGGGACGGAGGGGACGGACTATAATTCACCCCTCCACTTT
>TRBD2|.|TRBV6-5|TRBJ2-5
CASSPIAGREETQYF
TGTGCCAGCAGTCCTATAGCGGGAAGGGAAGAGACCCAGTACTTC
>.|.|TRBV7-9|TRBJ2-1
CASSLVAGNEQFF
TGTGCCAGCAGCTTGGTAGCCGGCAATGAGCAGTTCTTC
>.|.|TRBV28|TRBJ1-2
CASSLRVSGGYGYTF
TGTGCCAGCAGTTTACGGGTGTCGGGAGGTTATGGCTACACCTTC
>TRBD2|.|TRBV5-6|TRBJ2-1
CASTLGGSSDNEQFF
TGTGCCAGCACCTTGGGCGGGAGCTCCGACAATGAGCAGTTCTTC
>.|once|TRBV25-1|TRBJ1-6
CASSESEGFDNSPLHF
TGTGCCAGCAGTGAATCGGAGGGTTTCGATAATTCACCCCTCCACTTT
>TRBD1|.|TRBV11-2|TRBJ1-6
CASSPRQGGNSPLHF
TGTGCCAGCAGCCCGCGACAGGGCGGGAATTCACCCCTCCACTTT
>.|.|TRBV7-2|TRBJ2-2
CASSLVSGGELFF
TGTGCCAGCAGCTTAGTGAGCGGCGGGGAGCTGTTTTTT
>.|few|TRBV7-9|TRBJ1-2
CASSRQNYGYTF
TGTGCCAGCAGTCGACAGAACTATGGCTACACCTTC
>TRBD2|.|TRBV6-4|TRBJ2-1
CASSDSTSGHNEQFF
TGTGCCAGCAGTGACTCTACTAGCGGGCACAATGAGCAGTTCTTC
>.|.|TRBV27|TRBJ2-1
CASSGGVSYNEQFF
TGTGCCAGCAGTGGCGGGGTATCCTACAATGAGCAGTTCTTC
>.|.|TRBV27|TRBJ1-5
CASRGLSSNQPQHF
TGTGCCAGCAGGGGACTTTCTAGCAATCAGCCCCAGCATTTT
>.|.|TRBV28|TRBJ2-3
CASSLFPPTATSTDTQYF
TGTGCCAGCAGTTTATTCCCCCCGACAGCGACTAGCACAGATACGCAGTATTTT
>.|.|TRBV10-3|TRBJ2-7
CAISDSSDSSTYEQYF
TGTGCCATCAGTGACTCCTCGGACAGCTCTACCTACGAGCAGTACTTC
>.|once|TRBV15|TRBJ1-1
CATSRGAGLNTEAFF
TGTGCCACCAGCAGAGGGGCAGGTTTGAACACTGAAGCTTTCTTT
>TRBD1|once|TRBV5-1|TRBJ2-2
CASSFGQGAGNTGELFF
TGCGCCAGCAGCTTCGGACAGGGGGCTGGAAACACCGGGGAGCTGTTTTTT
>.|once|TRBV4-2|TRBJ2-2
CASSQDWTVITGELFF
TGTGCCAGCAGCCAAGATTGGACTGTTATCACCGGGGAGCTGTTTTTT
>.|.|TRBV14|TRBJ1-2
CASSRTRYGENYGYTF
TGTGCCAGCAGCCGCACAAGATACGGGGAGAACTATGGCTACACCTTC
>TRBD1|.|TRBV4-2|TRBJ1-2
CASSQDQGQGIEYGYTF
TGTGCCAGCAGCCAAGATCAGGGACAGGGGATTGAGTATGGCTACACCTTC
>TRBD1|few|TRBV4-1|TRBJ1-4
CASSPITGGREKLFF
TGCGCCAGCAGCCCCATAACAGGGGGCCGGGAAAAACTGTTTTTT
>.|once|TRBV11-2|TRBJ2-7
CATAPRDRGIYEQYF
TGTGCCACCGCCCCGCGGGACCGGGGGATCTACGAGCAGTACTTC
>.|.|TRBV11-3|TRBJ2-2
CASSRTGELFF
TGTGCCAGCAGCCGGACCGGGGAGCTGTTTTTT
>TRBD2|.|TRBV4-1|TRBJ2-2
CASSHDISGANTGELFF
TGCGCCAGCAGCCATGACATCAGCGGGGCGAACACCGGGGAGCTGTTTTTT
>TRBD1|.|TRBV18|TRBJ2-7
CASSPPMGQDYEQYF
TGTGCCAGCTCGCCACCAATGGGACAGGACTACGAGCAGTACTTC
>.|once|TRBV28|TRBJ1-3
CASSSEGYGNTIYF
TGTGCCAGCAGTTCGGAGGGTTATGGAAACACCATATATTTT
>.|.|TRBV6-5|TRBJ2-3
CASSYQSGATDTQYF
TGTGCCAGCAGTTATCAAAGCGGTGCCACAGATACGCAGTATTTT
>.|once|TRBV30|TRBJ1-4
CAWSEGGHRNEKLFF
TGTGCCTGGAGTGAAGGGGGACACCGTAATGAAAAACTGTTTTTT
>TRBD1|.|TRBV28|TRBJ1-5
CASSSQGAQSNQPQHF
TGTGCCAGCAGTTCCCAGGGGGCGCAAAGCAATCAGCCCCAGCATTTT